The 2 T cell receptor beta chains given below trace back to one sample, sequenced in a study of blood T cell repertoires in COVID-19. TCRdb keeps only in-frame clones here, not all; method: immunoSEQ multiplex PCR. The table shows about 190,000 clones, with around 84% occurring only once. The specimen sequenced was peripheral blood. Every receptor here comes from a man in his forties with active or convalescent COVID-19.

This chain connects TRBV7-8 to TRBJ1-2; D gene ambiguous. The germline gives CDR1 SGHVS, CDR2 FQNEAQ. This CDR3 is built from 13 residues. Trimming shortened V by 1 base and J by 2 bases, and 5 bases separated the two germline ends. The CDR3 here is CASSLDSNYGYTF. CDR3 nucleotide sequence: TGTGCCAGCAGCTTAGACTCAAACTATGGCTACACCTTC. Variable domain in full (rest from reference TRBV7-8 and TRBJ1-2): GAGVSQSPRYKVAKRGQDVALRCDPISGHVSLFWYQQALGQGPEFLTYFQNEAQLDKSGLPSDRFFAERPEGSVSTLKIQRTQQEDSAVYLCASSLDSNYGYTFGSGTRLTVV.

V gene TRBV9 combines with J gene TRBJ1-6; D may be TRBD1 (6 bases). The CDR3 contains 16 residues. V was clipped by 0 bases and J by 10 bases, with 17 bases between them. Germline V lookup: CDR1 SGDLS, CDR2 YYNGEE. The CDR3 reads CASSVAGQGLRSPLHF. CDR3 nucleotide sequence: TGTGCCAGCAGCGTAGCCGGGCAGGGGTTAAGATCACCCCTCCACTTT.